What follows are 17 T cell receptor beta chains derived from one specimen sequenced in a study of OX40 agonist ivuxolimab in advanced cancers. The assay was immunoSEQ multiplex PCR, and TCRdb's table has in-frame clones only and misses some. Among around 100,000 clones listed, 91% were seen once. Sequenced material: CD4+ or CD8+ T cells sorted from blood, taken in a trial of the OX40 agonist ivuxolimab. The receptor set was obtained from an adult with an advanced solid tumor such as melanoma, head and neck, liver or kidney cancer.

The chain is built from TRBV19 and TRBJ2-5, with TRBD2 as a possible D gene (5 bases). The ends were cut back, 6 bases at V and 5 bases at J, with 16 bases in the middle. This CDR3 comprises 14 residues. From germline, CDR1 is LNHDA and CDR2 SQIVND (reference sequence). The CDR3 spells CASSMDSIGETQYF. As DNA, the CDR3 is TGTGCCAGTAGCATGGACTCGATAGGGGAGACCCAGTACTTC.

On this clone itself: One junction end does not reproduce the germline sequence, and a read error may be involved. At the DNA level, this CDR3 is encoded by other sequences in the same sample as well. V and J are TRBV28 and TRBJ2-7; D not certain. Germline loops: CDR1 MDHEN, CDR2 SYDVKM. The CDR3 contains 12 residues. The CDR3 loop is CASSLLGYEQYF. The CDR3 DNA reads TGTGCCAGCAGCTTATTAGGGTACGAGCAGTACTTC.

The rearrangement links TRBV2 to TRBJ2-2; TRBD1 aligns across 8 bases. The CDR3 length is 14 residues. The germline V gene has CDR1 SNHLY and CDR2 FYNNEI. V dropped 7 bases and J dropped 3; count of bases not matched to a gene: 4. CDR3 sequence: CASTGTGYTGELFF. For the CDR3, the DNA is TGTGCCAGCACCGGGACAGGATACACCGGGGAGCTGTTTTTT.

The chain has TRBV5-1 and TRBJ2-7; D is uncertain. Trimming shortened V by 3 bases and J by 3 bases, and 22 bases separated the two germline ends. CDR1 SGHRS and CDR2 YFSETQ come from the germline V gene. CDR3 length equals 17 residues. CDR3 DNA: TGCGCCAGCAGCTCTACGGGCCTAGGAACGAGTAACTACGAGCAGTACTTC. Protein: CASSSTGLGTSNYEQYF.

The chain combines TRBV4-1 with TRBJ2-3; 12 bases line up with TRBD2. Germline V lookup: CDR1 MGHRA, CDR2 YSYEKL. The CDR3 loop spans 16 amino acids. Germline trimming cut 4 bases from V and 0 bases from J; bases unmatched to any gene: 2. The CDR3 bases are TGCGCCAGCAGCCGCGGACTAGCGGGGAGCACAGATACGCAGTATTTT. It is translated as CASSRGLAGSTDTQYF.

In this sample, this clone turned up once. The chain employs TRBV6-4 and TRBJ2-1; TRBD1 aligns across 11 bases. CDR3 length: 14 amino acids. J was trimmed by 9 bases and V by 6 bases; bases with no gene match: 7. The germline V gene has CDR1 MRHNA and CDR2 SNTAGT. CDR3 bases: TGTGCCAGCAGACGGGGACAGGGGGTCGGTGAGCAGTTCTTC. Its protein is CASRRGQGVGEQFF.

This rearrangement joins TRBV2 to TRBJ2-5, with D uncertain. Trimming cost V 9 bases and J 5 bases, with 22 bases left between them. Germline CDR1 reads SNHLY; CDR2 reads FYNNEI. There are 15 residues in the CDR3. The CDR3 sequence is CASTIQASATETQYF. The CDR3 bases are TGTGCCAGTACGATTCAAGCTAGTGCGACGGAGACCCAGTACTTC. The full variable domain, with the rest looked up from reference TRBV2 and TRBJ2-5, is EPEVTQTPSHQVTQMGQEVILRCVPISNHLYFYWYRQILGQKVEFLVSFYNNEISEKSEIFDDQFSVERPDGSNFTLKIRSTKLEDSAMYFCASTIQASATETQYFGPGTRLLVL.

The V gene is TRBV6-5, the J gene TRBJ2-7; 8 nucleotides align to TRBD2. The CDR3 is 15 residues long. The V gene's germline CDR1 is MNHEY and CDR2 SVGAGI. V was pared by 6 bases and J by 1 base, with 8 bases of the junction left unmatched. The CDR3 DNA reads TGTGCCAGCAGCCTCTTTGCGGGAGGTTCCTACGAGCAGTACTTC. It is translated as CASSLFAGGSYEQYF.

The gene calls are TRBV6-5 and TRBJ1-1, with 10 bases that match TRBD1. Germline V gives CDR1 MNHEY, CDR2 SVGAGI. Trimming took 5 bases from V and 10 from J; bases not matched to a gene: 7. This CDR3 is built from 13 residues. CDR3 bases: TGTGCCAGCAGTCCCTCGGGACAGGGGAGAGCTTTCTTT. Amino acids: CASSPSGQGRAFF.

V gene TRBV25-1 combines with J gene TRBJ1-5; D gene unclear. Germline CDR1 is MGHDK and CDR2 is SYGVNS. Trimming stripped 8 bases from V and 3 bases from J, with 17 bases between. The CDR3 length is 15 residues. This chain's CDR3 is CASSPEPDFNQPQHF. DNA of the CDR3: TGTGCCAGCTCCCCCGAGCCGGATTTCAATCAGCCCCAGCATTTT.

This clone has just a few counts. V gene TRBV30 combines with J gene TRBJ1-4, with D hard to call. The CDR3 totals 12 residues. Deletions cut 0 bases from V and 8 bases from J, with 7 bases between. CDR1 and CDR2 (germline): GTSNPN, SVGIG (reference sequence). CDR3 DNA sequence: TGTGCCTGGAGTGTCGTAGGAGAAAAACTGTTTTTT. As protein: CAWSVVGEKLFF.

The CDR3 is CASSETGYTYNEQFF. DNA for the CDR3: TGTGCCAGCAGCGAAACAGGGTACACCTACAATGAGCAGTTCTTC. This chain connects TRBV7-9 to TRBJ2-1; perhaps TRBD1 as D (6 bases). CDR1 and CDR2 from the germline V gene are SEHNR and FQNEAQ (reference sequence). V dropped 5 bases and J dropped 2 bases, with 13 bases sitting between them. This CDR3 has 15 amino acids.

The genes are TRBV5-1 and TRBJ1-1; tentative D call: TRBD1 (6 bases). The CDR3 has 16 amino acids. Germline V lookup: CDR1 SGHRS, CDR2 YFSETQ. V was pared by 0 bases and J by 1 base, with 13 bases between. CDR3 residues: CASSLASDSSNTEAFF. CDR3 in DNA: TGCGCCAGCAGCTTGGCTTCGGACAGCTCGAACACTGAAGCTTTCTTT.

The chain joins TRBV9 to TRBJ2-1; weak D call: TRBD2 (5 bases). Germline CDR1 is SGDLS and CDR2 is YYNGEE. The V and J ends lost 4 bases and 10 bases respectively, with 21 bases between them. The CDR3 has 15 amino acids. CDR3 amino acids: CASSSTPGFLGEQFF. CDR3 DNA: TGTGCCAGCAGCTCCACCCCGGGGTTCCTTGGGGAGCAGTTCTTC.

The chain joins TRBV28 to TRBJ2-7; 7 bases line up with TRBD1. Looked up from germline, CDR1 is MDHEN and CDR2 is SYDVKM. J lost 4 bases, V lost 6 bases, and 15 bases had no gene match. This CDR3 is built from 16 residues. The CDR3 loop is CASSLHRDSTRYEQYF. CDR3 nucleotide sequence: TGTGCCAGCAGCCTTCACCGGGACAGTACCCGTTACGAGCAGTACTTC.

This chain uses TRBV4-1 with TRBJ2-2; 7 bases map to TRBD1. This CDR3 has 16 residues. J was trimmed by 0 bases and V by 3 bases; bases with no gene match: 4. CDR1 MGHRA and CDR2 YSYEKL come from the germline V gene. This CDR3 is CASSQNRGANTGELFF. The CDR3 DNA sequence: TGCGCCAGCAGCCAGAACAGGGGAGCGAACACCGGGGAGCTGTTTTTT.

This clone was observed a few times. The gene calls are TRBV28 and TRBJ2-3; the D is unclear. Trimming cost V 5 bases and J 3 bases, with 18 bases left between them. The CDR3 is 16 amino acids. Germline V gives CDR1 MDHEN, CDR2 SYDVKM. CDR3 in amino acids: CASSPLGEVNTDTQYF. The CDR3 DNA sequence: TGTGCCAGCAGTCCCCTCGGTGAGGTTAATACAGATACGCAGTATTTT.